This TCR beta chain appears in the sequencing data of a study of T cells in Graves' hyperthyroidism and ophthalmopathy. The study's findings and limits: Peripheral blood also featured most of the thyroid clonotypes expanded above 0.001. A model of 13 V-J features distinguished ophthalmopathy from stable hyperthyroidism. Before onset, ophthalmopathy was predicted by the model a median around 6 months earlier.

Researchers took RNA transcripts and amplified the TCR beta CDR3 regions from them. When the TCR CDR3 underwent first-round RT-PCR, the HTBI primer set was used. TCRdb called the multiplex PCR reads again in MiXCR, with one record for every CDR3 protein. The sample holds 300,000 to 500,000 distinct CDR3 sequences; roughly an eighth are singletons and the top ten take 28%. Clinical Activity Scores of at least 3, NOSPECS grades of at least 4 and durations under 3 months characterized ophthalmopathy patients. The V gene's germline CDR1 is SGHVS and CDR2 FQNEAQ. This CDR3 spans 14 amino acids. Trimming took 5 bases from V and 3 from J, leaving 12 bases between them. In its sample, this clonotype was seen many times. What it recognizes is unknown.

The receptor was derived from a middle-aged man with Graves' ophthalmopathy. The sample was blood. The V gene is TRBV7-8, the J gene TRBJ2-3, with D possibly matching TRBD2 (6 bases). CDR3 DNA sequence: TGTGCCAGCAGCCTTACCCTAGCGACAGATACGCAGTATTTT. Amino acid sequence: CASSLTLATDTQYF.